This T cell receptor beta chain was captured by sequencing in a study of shared clonotypes between healthy human individuals. Remarks on this clone: Other DNA sequences in the same sample also yield this CDR3.

This CDR3 has 13 amino acids. Trimming removed 1 base from V and 4 bases from J, with 8 bases in between. Per germline, CDR1 SGHRS and CDR2 YFSETQ. Method: immunoSEQ multiplex PCR; TCRdb's copy keeps in-frame clones and lacks some. This sample carries millions of clones, approximately 93% of them seen once, and the ten largest clones take 0.3% to 0.4%. The chain uses TRBV5-1 and TRBJ2-5, with D uncertain. The source is a man between 18 and 35 years old in good health. Some clones in this sample may be carry-over from other donors' samples. Sequenced input: naive CD4+ T cells from PBMCs. Subset given: CD45RA+ positively selected. CDR3 in amino acids: CASSLTPGETQYF. CDR3 in DNA: TGCGCCAGCAGCTTGACCCCAGGAGAGACCCAGTACTTC.